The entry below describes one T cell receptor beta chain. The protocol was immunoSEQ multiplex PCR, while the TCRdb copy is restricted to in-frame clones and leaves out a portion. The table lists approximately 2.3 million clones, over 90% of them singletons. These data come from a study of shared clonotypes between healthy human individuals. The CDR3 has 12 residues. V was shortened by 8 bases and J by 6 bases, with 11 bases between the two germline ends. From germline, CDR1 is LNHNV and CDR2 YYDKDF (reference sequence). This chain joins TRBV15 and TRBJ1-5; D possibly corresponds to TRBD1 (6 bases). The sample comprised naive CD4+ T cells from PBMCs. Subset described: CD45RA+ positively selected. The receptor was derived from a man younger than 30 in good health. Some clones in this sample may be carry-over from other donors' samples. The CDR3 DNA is TGTGCCACCCAGGGGTTTGGTCAGCCCCAGCATTTT. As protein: CATQGFGQPQHF.